The text below deals with one T cell receptor beta chain. The CDR3 spans 11 residues. V gave up 2 bases and J gave up 7 bases, with 6 bases separating them. Germline V lookup: CDR1 DFQATT, CDR2 SNEGSKA (reference sequence). This specimen belongs to a study of cytomegalovirus exposure and HLA in healthy donors. The PCR made use of 60 Vbeta and 13 Jbeta primers. Assay used: immunoSEQ multiplex PCR; TCRdb lists only in-frame clones, some missing. This sample lists about 140,000 clones; its ten largest clones have 0.8% to 1%. This receptor was identified in a male donor in good health and CMV-seronegative. The sample comprised PBMCs. The rearrangement uses TRBV20-1 and TRBJ1-5; possible D gene TRBD1, 5 bases. CDR3 loop: CSARQGQPQHF. The CDR3 region has the DNA TGCAGTGCTAGACAGGGCCAGCCCCAGCATTTT.